This T cell receptor beta chain was identified during a study of cytomegalovirus exposure and HLA in healthy donors (dated by TCRdb to 2016 to 2017). About the study as a whole: An earlier analysis of 587 of the donors reported about 300 Gb of sequence data and around 120 million unique TCR beta sequences obtained from about 170 million T cells. An early release that covered about 600 HLA-typed donors contained about 300 gigabases of sequencing data and tens of millions of unique TCR sequences. Of the roughly 390 genotyped donors, less than 85% were placed in the genetic ancestry cluster associated with self-reported Caucasian donors. The study was designed to test whether signatures of past pathogen exposure could be identified by cataloging public T cell receptors. The study used immunosequencing to profile the T cell repertoires of approximately 650 subjects and linked those repertoires to cytomegalovirus serostatus. Besides the first cohort of under 700 subjects, a separate validation cohort made up of around 120 different subjects was used. The study combined high-throughput TCR immunosequencing, statistical association of individual TCRs with disease status, and machine learning to predict cytomegalovirus infection status. A later analysis re-analyzed previously published TCR beta repertoires from roughly 630 donors and added high-resolution HLA genotyping to study TCR occurrence patterns. Rather than drawing on any new phenotypic data, the later analysis identified candidate immune exposures from TCR beta sequences and the way those sequences occurred across donors. To decide whether each TCR beta V gene segment behaved as functional or pseudogenic, an earlier analysis of fewer than 750 of the donors relied on high-throughput TCR beta sequencing. Donor age, sex, ethnicity and CMV serostatus were compiled alongside the repertoire data. A later genetic analysis took genome-wide SNP genotypes for about 65% of the 666 donors and used that subset as a discovery cohort. All discovery cohort repertoires had been generated using a single sequencing platform. HLA typing included class I and class II loci at four-digit resolution. Typing coverage varied by locus: roughly 620-640 donors for A, B, C, DRB1 and DQB1; approximately 500 for DQA1; 600 to 610 for DPA1; roughly 450 for DPB1. Four to six DR-DQ haplotypes were handled as single units for association and clustering, since linkage in the cohort was strong. On average, about 200,000 unique TCR beta nucleotide sequences were sequenced per donor among 398 genotyped donors of the cohort, with roughly 18% of those sequences being non-productive. The study at large found these results: The cohort was sequenced for TCR beta chains only, and without alpha or paired-chain data the features that could be detected were limited. The authors suggested that the approach could potentially be extended to other disease states and immunological phenotypes. CMV serostatus was the only immune exposure information available for the cohort. Because counts were too low, roughly 16 rarely observed V segments, including chromosome 9 orphons, were excluded from the earlier analysis of around 590 of the donors. Strong co-occurrence of HLA alleles, especially DR and DQ, made assigning TCR associations to individual alleles difficult. HLA typing was unavailable for some donors at each locus, so association tests used only the typed subset. In both the original and validation cohorts, the classifier was reported to diagnose cytomegalovirus status with high specificity and sensitivity. A further reported finding was that TCR beta sequences accurately predicted the HLA-A and HLA-B alleles for most subjects in the first cohort. In a later genetic analysis, a missense DCLRE1C variant was associated with V-gene and J-gene trimming of TCR beta chains, and the association was replicated in an independent cohort. Most TCR sequences were seen in very few donors, while some public TCRs were found in many individuals. Some IMGT-functional V segments, including TRBV6-2 and TRBV6-3, could not be distinguished by the 87-base-pair reads and were therefore excluded. The study listed over 150 TCR beta chains as associated with cytomegalovirus. In vitro tests confirmed that a few of the cytomegalovirus-associated TCR beta chains recognize cytomegalovirus antigens. A later analysis found that HLA-associated TCR beta chains were more clonally expanded and had lower generation probabilities than equally common non-associated chains. In a later analysis, the rate of TCR association differed among HLA loci, with DRB1 alleles having the most associated TCRs and HLA-C alleles having the fewest. Roughly uniform sequencing depth across donors was assumed in presence/absence analyses, although this assumption may not hold. A later analysis associated 16,951 TCR beta sequences with specific HLA alleles at a false discovery rate of 0.05. Several of the top co-occurrence clusters appeared to be linked to parvovirus B19, influenza, CMV and Epstein-Barr virus, according to a later analysis. A cluster of highly shared sequence variants was judged likely to be a technical artifact of the sequencing pipeline. Most CMV-associated TCR beta chains appeared to be HLA-restricted in a later analysis, and the HLA associations seemed to be driven largely by CMV exposure. A later genetic analysis reported fewer N-insertions in productive TCRs among donors in an Asian-associated ancestry cluster than the approximately 700-donor mean. Correlated functional status among segregating V segments might reflect linkage disequilibrium, but an unknown experimental factor could not be ruled out. In an earlier analysis of fewer than 750 of the donors, most TCR beta V segments were observed in productive rearrangements about 90% or about 30% of the time, broadly matching IMGT annotations.

The library was prepared using the immunoSEQ multiplex PCR assay. For the multiplex PCR, a mixture combining 60 forward primers for TCR Vbeta segments and 13 reverse primers for TCR Jbeta segments was used. The CDR3 region of rearranged TCR beta genes was amplified from genomic DNA by a multiplex PCR assay. Amplified TCR beta libraries were sequenced as 87-base-pair reads on the Illumina HiSeq System. The study's processing was this. In a later analysis, around 80 million unique TCR beta chains were counted across the roughly 610 repertoires, and approximately 9.9 million of these chains were shared by at least two donors. To remove PCR and sequencing errors, raw reads were error-corrected and collapsed into unique sequences using a nearest-neighbor algorithm that merged closely related sequences. To assign V, D and J gene segments, CDR3 sequences were aligned to IMGT reference sequences. Each retained sequence needed at least a six-nucleotide match to both a V gene segment and a J gene segment. A rearrangement counted as productive if the CDR3 had no stop codons and remained in frame with V and J, and every other rearrangement counted as non-productive. CDR3 was defined according to IMGT convention as the region running from the second conserved V-encoded cysteine to the conserved J-encoded phenylalanine. Sequences without an unambiguous match to a single V gene segment were excluded from the earlier analysis of about 640 of the donors. In an earlier analysis of approximately 590 of the donors, V segments were called functional above 56.7% productive rearrangements and were called segregating when the between-donor standard deviation exceeded 5%. A statistical classification framework was developed to diagnose cytomegalovirus status using the catalog of TCR beta chain sequences. A later analysis assigned V and J genes by comparing TCR nucleotide sequences with IMGT/GENE-DB human TR gene sequences. The TCRdist pipeline was used in a later analysis to assign CDR3 sequences and most-parsimonious VDJ recombination scenarios. In a later analysis, each TCR beta chain was defined by its CDR3 amino acid sequence together with its V-gene family, and reads lacking a unique V-gene family were excluded. To address suspected cross-contamination and a sequencing artifact, a later analysis removed a few hundred highly shared, low-generation-probability nucleotide sequences. In a later analysis, a clonal expansion index for each public chain was calculated from normalized within-repertoire ranks of inferred template counts. A later analysis computed generation probabilities with a VDJ recombination model fitted to out-of-frame rearrangements, and checked the results against IGoR. Hypergeometric tests were used in a later analysis to score TCR-TCR, TCR-HLA and TCR-CMV co-occurrence, with a repertoire-size bias correction applied to the TCR pairs. A later analysis estimated false discovery rates by permuting HLA or CMV assignments 20 times. A later analysis grouped co-occurring TCRs with DBSCAN, adding TCRdist sequence similarity when clustering within HLA-allele-positive subsets. Repertoires with fewer than 30,000 or more than 120,000 public chains were left out of co-occurrence clustering, as were four to six repertoires with anomalous nucleotide sharing. This is the immuneACCESS table as TCRdb keeps it, with only in-frame sequences that have V and J called. A part of the clones is gone; compared with another copy, unresolved V genes explain less than half, and the rest is unexplained. D and trimming were read from the DNA, whereas the V and J calls and clone size are those reported in that table. Within this sample are about 140,000 clones, with about 61% of them counted one time only. Jointly, the top ten make up roughly 1.9% of the sample.

Comments on this clone: Which antigen it targets is not known. Nothing much larger sits one base from this clone, and base qualities are not available.

V and J are trimmed by 6 bases and 4 bases, and the gene matches miss 10 bases of the junction. Including cysteine and phenylalanine, the CDR3 has 15 amino acids. The DNA shown is the 45-base CDR3, in frame from base 1. Based on the germline V gene, the CDR1 and CDR2 sequences are MNHEY and SVGAGI. In total, 600 or so healthy bone marrow donors made up the cohort. At the time of sampling, every cohort member was nominally healthy, though immune exposures that went unrecorded were likely present. The donor was CMV seronegative and was included in the group of several hundred seronegative cohort members. Each donor provided a peripheral blood sample, and peripheral blood mononuclear cells were used for TCR beta sequencing. Genomic DNA was extracted from the blood cell samples with the Qiagen DNeasy Blood Extraction Kit.

The chain links TRBV6-5 with TRBJ2-3; TRBD1 lines up with 7 middle nucleotides. The sequence was obtained from a male donor in good health and CMV-seronegative. The sample was PBMCs. The CDR3 loop reads CASRPDRVQADTQYF. The nucleotide sequence is given as TGTGCCAGCAGACCCGACAGGGTTCAAGCAGATACGCAGTATTTT.